The T cell receptor (beta chain) described here comes from a study of OX40 agonist ivuxolimab in advanced cancers. About the research overall: Patients receiving dose escalation had hepatocellular carcinoma, melanoma, renal cell or head and neck cancer. Study-wide points: CD4+ and CD8+ T cells in blood underwent clonal expansion by week 6 at 0.1 to 3.0 mg/kg. Expanded peripheral T cell antigen specificity was not determined. Also present in some nonresponders was a low level of normalized T-cell clonal expansion.

The germline V and J ends were trimmed by 2 bases and 3 bases, with 8 bases remaining between them. CDR1 and CDR2 from the germline V gene are SNHLY and FYNNEI. The CDR3 is 13 residues long. TCRdb's table, derived via immunoSEQ multiplex PCR, lists solely in-frame clones and lacks some. The table includes more than 80,000 clones, roughly nine tenths detected once. Notes on this clone: The antigen remains undetermined.

The sequences come from CD4+ or CD8+ T cells sorted from blood, collected in a trial of the OX40 agonist ivuxolimab. This chain links TRBV2 with TRBJ2-7; D is unresolved. The clonotype originates from an adult with an advanced solid tumor such as melanoma, head and neck, liver or kidney cancer. CDR3 sequence reads: CASSEPQFYEQYF. The CDR3, as DNA: TGTGCCAGCAGTGAACCACAGTTCTACGAGCAGTACTTC. Together with reference TRBV2 and TRBJ2-7, the CDR3 gives the full variable domain: EPEVTQTPSHQVTQMGQEVILRCVPISNHLYFYWYRQILGQKVEFLVSFYNNEISEKSEIFDDQFSVERPDGSNFTLKIRSTKLEDSAMYFCASSEPQFYEQYFGPGTRLTVT.